The source of this TCR beta chain is a study of OX40 agonist ivuxolimab in advanced cancers. About the study: Head and neck, renal cell, melanoma or hepatocellular carcinoma were the cancers that dose-escalation patients had. Age averaged around 60 years (range roughly 23 to 80), and roughly 80% were male. Previous treatment with anti-PD-1, anti-PD-L1 or anti-CTLA-4 therapy was allowed; more than 35% had received some.

The data were produced by immunoSEQ multiplex PCR, yet TCRdb's version contains in-frame clones alone and is incomplete. The sample comprises 70,000 to 80,000 clones, approximately 94% of which are singletons, and around 16% rests with the top ten. The sample was CD4+ or CD8+ T cells sorted from blood, taken in a trial of the OX40 agonist ivuxolimab. The receptor was derived from an adult with an advanced solid tumor such as melanoma, head and neck, liver or kidney cancer.

The CDR3 DNA reads TGTGCCAGCAGTTTTACCACAGGGTCGTTGAACACTGAAGCTTTCTTT. Translating gives CASSFTTGSLNTEAFF. The chain combines TRBV27 with TRBJ1-1; D is perhaps TRBD1 (6 bases). Germline V gives CDR1 MNHEY, CDR2 SMNVEV (reference sequence). This CDR3 contains 16 residues. V was pared by 3 bases and J by 0 bases, with 14 bases between.